The 13 T cell receptor beta chains below come from one sample, sequenced in a study of early T cells in non-severe SARS-CoV-2 infection. TCRdb processed the 5' RACE reads anew with MiXCR; each CDR3 protein has one entry. The sample includes tens of thousands of distinct CDR3 sequences, 12% of them seen just once. Sequenced sample: whole blood. These receptors were obtained from an adult who was a healthcare worker with PCR-confirmed SARS-CoV-2 infection or an uninfected control (not recorded which).

In its sample, this clonotype was seen a few times. The chain joins TRBV7-2 to TRBJ2-7; TRBD1 might be the D (6 bases). Per the germline V gene, CDR1 is SGHTA and CDR2 is FQGNSA. The ends were cut back, 3 bases at V and 1 base at J, with 10 bases in the middle. The CDR3 consists of 14 residues. This chain's CDR3 is CASSLDSRSYEQYF. The CDR3 nucleotides are TGTGCCAGCAGCTTGGACAGCCGTTCCTACGAGCAGTACTTC.

This clonotype has more than one count but fewer than ten. The chain joins TRBV7-2 to TRBJ2-3; 12 nucleotides match TRBD2. Germline V gene sequence: CDR1 SGHTA, CDR2 FQGNSA. J gave up 5 bases and V 5 bases, and 8 bases lay outside the gene matches. The CDR3 is 16 residues long. Written as DNA, the CDR3 is TGTGCCAGCAGCACAAGGACTAGCGGGGCCATAGATACGCAGTATTTT. This translates into CASSTRTSGAIDTQYF.

This chain joins TRBV9 and TRBJ1-1; no clear D gene. The CDR3 sequence is 14 residues long. Germline CDR1 SGDLS, CDR2 YYNGEE. V lost 0 bases to trimming and J lost 1 base, with 7 bases between them. The CDR3 coding sequence is TGTGCCAGCAGCGTAGTCCACCAGAACACTGAAGCTTTCTTT. It yields the protein CASSVVHQNTEAFF.

Many counts were recorded for this clonotype. The V call is TRBV4-2, the J call TRBJ1-2; unclear D gene. CDR3 size: 14 residues. Germline lookup yields CDR1 LGHNA and CDR2 YNFKEQ. V was pared by 1 base and J by 7 bases, with 13 bases between. In DNA form, the CDR3 reads TGTGCCAGCAGCCAAGGGTGGCGTTGGCGTGGCTACACCTTC. Its protein is CASSQGWRWRGYTF.

This clonotype was found many times. The chain employs TRBV30 and TRBJ1-6; D uncertain. V lost 3 bases and J 6 bases, leaving 9 bases between the germline ends. The CDR3 totals 13 residues. Germline V gives CDR1 GTSNPN, CDR2 SVGIG (reference sequence). The chain's CDR3 is CAWRVQLNSPLHF. CDR3 coding DNA: TGTGCCTGGAGGGTTCAGCTTAATTCACCCCTCCACTTT.

This clonotype was detected only a few times. The V gene is TRBV20-1, the J gene TRBJ2-1; no clear D gene. The germline V gene encodes CDR1 DFQATT and CDR2 SNEGSKA (reference sequence). V shed 1 base and J shed 9 bases, with 10 bases lying between them. The CDR3 covers 12 residues. CDR3 nucleotide sequence: TGCAGTGCTAGAGTGGTAGGAGTTGAGCAGTTCTTC. It encodes CSARVVGVEQFF.

This clonotype was observed at least ten times. The chain links TRBV3-1 to TRBJ1-5; D gene uncertain. Germline V gives CDR1 LGHDT, CDR2 YNNKEL (reference sequence). This CDR3 is 14 amino acids long. The V and J ends lost 4 bases and 4 bases respectively, with 11 bases between them. The CDR3 DNA sequence: TGTGCCAGCAGCCTCGGACGGCAAAATCAGCCCCAGCATTTT. It codes for CASSLGRQNQPQHF.

This clonotype was found a few times. The J gene is TRBJ2-3, the V gene TRBV4-3; D remains unclear. V shed 4 bases and J shed 6 bases, with 14 bases lying between them. Germline CDR1 LGHNA, CDR2 YSLEER. The CDR3 runs to 14 residues. The CDR3 is CASSRNDLGDTQYF. The CDR3 nucleotides are TGCGCCAGCAGCCGGAATGACCTGGGGGATACGCAGTATTTT.

This clonotype was seen ten or more times. The genes are TRBV5-4 and TRBJ2-3, with 8 bases matching TRBD2. With V trimmed by 1 base and J by 5 bases, 6 bases remained unmatched. The CDR3 has 15 residues. Germline CDR1 is SGHNT and CDR2 is YYREEE (reference sequence). The CDR3 protein is CASSLSRGGLDTQYF. The CDR3 DNA reads as TGTGCCAGCAGCTTGAGCCGGGGGGGCTTAGATACGCAGTATTTT.

The chain combines TRBV29-1 with TRBJ1-2; D unclear. The CDR3 is 12 amino acids. V was cut by 7 bases and J by 2 bases, with 11 bases left in between. Germline CDR1 is SQVTM and CDR2 is ANQGSEA. The chain's CDR3 is CSAEEGNYGYTF. Written as DNA, the CDR3 is TGCAGCGCGGAGGAGGGAAACTATGGCTACACCTTC.

This clonotype was seen repeatedly, ten times or more. The chain is built from TRBV19 and TRBJ1-2; D is unresolved. The germline V and J ends were trimmed by 6 bases and 8 bases, with 13 bases remaining between them. The germline gives CDR1 LNHDA, CDR2 SQIVND (reference sequence). The CDR3 totals 12 residues. The DNA for the CDR3 is TGTGCCAGTAGCCCCGGGAAGTTCGGCTACACCTTC. Amino acid sequence: CASSPGKFGYTF.

This clonotype was detected many times. V usage is TRBV29-1 and J usage is TRBJ2-1; no clear D gene. The CDR3 extends over 12 amino acids. V shed 6 bases and J shed 2 bases, with 8 bases lying between them. Germline CDR1 and CDR2: SQVTM and ANQGSEA. CDR3 DNA: TGCAGCGTCTGGGTTCCCTACAATGAGCAGTTCTTC. Translating gives CSVWVPYNEQFF.

In its sample, this clonotype was seen many times. The gene calls are TRBV12-3 or TRBV12-4 and TRBJ1-2; D uncertain. Trimming took 8 bases from V and 7 from J, leaving 17 bases between them. This CDR3 is built from 13 residues. CDR3 in amino acids: CASRTSPGRGYTF. CDR3 coding DNA: TGTGCCAGCCGAACGTCCCCGGGCCGTGGCTACACCTTC.